Detailed here is one TCR beta chain. Its cognate antigen is unknown. Produced via immunoSEQ multiplex PCR; TCRdb's table is partial and in-frame only. The sample yields roughly 58,000 clones, over 85% seen once. The data were taken from a study of OX40 agonist ivuxolimab in advanced cancers. Study at large: Given to patients was ivuxolimab, an agonistic anti-OX40 (CD134) antibody. General study results and limits: CD8+ T cells showed, on average, more clonal expansion than CD4+ cells. Blood T cells, both CD4+ and CD8+, expanded clonally by week 6 at 0.1 to 3.0 mg/kg.

This TCR came from an adult with an advanced solid tumor such as melanoma, head and neck, liver or kidney cancer. The sequencing here drew on CD4+ or CD8+ T cells sorted from blood, taken in a trial of the OX40 agonist ivuxolimab.

The CDR3 DNA follows: TGTGCCAGCAGTTTATCGCCACGGAACTACGAGCAGTACTTC. Protein: CASSLSPRNYEQYF. The rearrangement links TRBV27 to TRBJ2-7; D unresolved. Per germline, CDR1 MNHEY and CDR2 SMNVEV (reference sequence). CDR3 length: 14 amino acids. V lost 0 bases and J lost 3, with 9 bases in between.